This is a list of T cell receptor beta chains from one sample in a study of shared clonotypes between healthy human individuals. Produced via immunoSEQ multiplex PCR; TCRdb's table is partial and in-frame only. This repertoire shows about 460,000 clones, roughly four fifths found once; its top ten account for around 13%. The specimen was PBMCs. The receptors originated from a woman in her forties in good health. Some clones in this sample may be carry-over from other donors' samples. Each CDR3 is given with its conserved first and last residue. A D gene is named only where the DNA matches it firmly. Clone size, where shown, is once, few, many, or a class for clones that have expanded.

clone_size	v_call	j_call	d_call	cdr3_aa	cdr3_nt
-	TRBV29-1	TRBJ1-3	-	CSVGRGAGNTIYF	TGCAGCGTTGGACGGGGGGCTGGAAACACCATATATTTT
-	TRBV29-1	TRBJ2-5	TRBD2	CSVDRGLGEQETQYF	TGCAGCGTTGATAGGGGACTAGGAGAGCAAGAGACCCAGTACTTC
-	TRBV28	TRBJ1-5	-	CASSSGGGNQPQHF	TGTGCCAGCAGTTCGGGAGGGGGCAATCAGCCCCAGCATTTT
medium-sized	TRBV5-4	TRBJ2-7	TRBD2	CASSLGGVGGNPYEQYF	TGTGCCAGCAGCTTGGGTGGCGTCGGGGGGAACCCCTACGAGCAGTACTTC
-	TRBV28	TRBJ2-7	-	CASTPGGGEQYF	TGTGCCAGCACCCCAGGGGGGGGCGAGCAGTACTTC
-	TRBV29-1	TRBJ2-7	TRBD2	CSVVKLAGAREQYF	TGCAGCGTTGTTAAGCTAGCGGGAGCGCGGGAGCAGTACTTC
-	TRBV15	TRBJ1-2	TRBD1	CATSREVGAGGNGYTF	TGTGCCACCAGCAGAGAGGTTGGGGCAGGGGGTAATGGCTACACCTTC
-	TRBV27	TRBJ2-7	TRBD1	CASSLTGALNEQYF	TGTGCCAGCAGTCTGACAGGGGCGCTAAACGAGCAGTACTTC
few	TRBV19	TRBJ1-5	TRBD1	CASSRGKGAQPQHF	TGTGCCAGTAGCCGAGGGAAGGGGGCTCAGCCCCAGCATTTT
-	TRBV5-8	TRBJ2-5	TRBD1	CASSYGTGGQETQYF	TGTGCCAGCAGCTACGGGACAGGGGGACAAGAGACCCAGTACTTC